The 23 T cell receptor beta chains presented below share a single source sample, sequenced in a study of cytomegalovirus exposure and HLA in healthy donors. Clones were read by immunoSEQ multiplex PCR, and TCRdb kept only the in-frame ones, dropping some. The data contain 150,000 to 250,000 clones, roughly 81% of them seen just once; the ten biggest clones take up less than 1.5%. The sequencing input was PBMCs. Every receptor here comes from a young woman in good health and CMV-seronegative.

CDR3 in amino acids: CASRNWDRGLYEQYF. In DNA, the CDR3 is TGTGCCAGCAGGAACTGGGACAGGGGGCTCTACGAGCAGTACTTC. The chain recombines TRBV6-1 with TRBJ2-7; 12 positions agree with TRBD1. The germline V gene encodes CDR1 MNHNS and CDR2 SASEGT. J was trimmed by 3 bases and V by 6 bases; bases with no gene match: 6. The length of the CDR3 is 15 residues.

The chain couples TRBV28 to TRBJ2-5, with 7 bases identical to TRBD1. The CDR3 runs to 14 residues. The trim removed 6 bases at V and 5 bases at J, leaving 9 bases unmatched. Germline lookup yields CDR1 MDHEN and CDR2 SYDVKM. CDR3 sequence (DNA): TGTGCCAGCAGGGCTACAGGGGAGTTTGAGACCCAGTACTTC. Its translation: CASRATGEFETQYF.

The chain couples TRBV7-9 to TRBJ1-3; D uncertain. V lost 1 base and J lost 3, with 7 bases in between. CDR1 is SEHNR, CDR2 FQNEAQ, per germline (reference sequence). This CDR3 has 14 amino acids. The CDR3 sequence is CASSLEVSGNTIYF. The CDR3 DNA is TGTGCCAGCAGCTTAGAAGTCAGTGGAAACACCATATATTTT.

The rearrangement joins TRBV19 to TRBJ1-1; TRBD1 matches at 8 bases. Unmatched junction bases numbered 6, after V lost 2 bases and J lost 1 base. The CDR3 covers 16 residues. The V gene's germline CDR1 is LNHDA and CDR2 SQIVND (reference sequence). The CDR3 here is CASSIPGGAGNTEAFF. DNA for the CDR3: TGTGCCAGTAGTATACCAGGGGGCGCCGGGAACACTGAAGCTTTCTTT.

The chain links TRBV10-1 to TRBJ2-3, with D possibly TRBD1 on 6 matching bases. Per the germline V gene, CDR1 is WNHNN and CDR2 is SYGVQD (reference sequence). CDR3 length: 15 residues. The V gene lost 6 bases and the J gene lost 1 base, with 14 bases spanning the gap. This CDR3 reads CASSPTGLGTDTQYF. Written as DNA, the CDR3 is TGCGCCAGCAGCCCTACAGGGTTGGGCACAGATACGCAGTATTTT.

The chain links TRBV19 to TRBJ1-5; the D is unclear. The germline V gene has CDR1 LNHDA and CDR2 SQIVND (reference sequence). The V end lost 6 bases, the J end lost 0 bases, and 24 bases lay between the germline ends. There are 19 residues in the CDR3. CDR3 nucleotide sequence: TGTGCCAGTAGACGAGGGCCCGACACGACCGCATATAGCAATCAGCCCCAGCATTTT. Residues: CASRRGPDTTAYSNQPQHF.

This sequence joins TRBV5-1 and TRBJ2-7, with TRBD2 matching 14 bases. The CDR3 spans 17 residues. CDR1 and CDR2 (germline): SGHRS, YFSETQ. J was trimmed by 3 bases and V by 1 base; bases with no gene match: 6. In DNA, the CDR3 is TGCGCCAGCAGCTTGTCCGGGACTAGCGGGGGTATCTACGAGCAGTACTTC. It translates to CASSLSGTSGGIYEQYF.

The chain combines TRBV5-1 with TRBJ2-5; 8 bases align to TRBD1. Germline V gene sequence: CDR1 SGHRS, CDR2 YFSETQ. This CDR3 is built from 16 residues. J was trimmed by 2 bases and V by 4 bases; bases with no gene match: 10. DNA of the CDR3: TGCGCCAGCAGCATCGTGCGACAGGGGTTACAAGAGACCCAGTACTTC. Residues: CASSIVRQGLQETQYF.

The chain couples TRBV9 to TRBJ1-1, with a possible D match to TRBD1 (6 bases). The germline V gene encodes CDR1 SGDLS and CDR2 YYNGEE. The ends were cut back, 3 bases at V and 10 bases at J, with 22 bases in the middle. The CDR3 runs to 15 residues. CDR3 sequence: CASSGLWGGGRGAFF. The CDR3 DNA is TGTGCCAGCAGCGGCCTGTGGGGGGGCGGCCGAGGAGCTTTCTTT.

This clone has just a few counts. The chain joins TRBV30 to TRBJ2-5; 7 bases are a match to TRBD1. The germline gives CDR1 GTSNPN, CDR2 SVGIG (reference sequence). J gave up 0 bases and V 2 bases, and 3 bases lay outside the gene matches. This CDR3 is built from 14 residues. For the CDR3, the DNA is TGTGCCTGGAGTTTGGGACAGCACCAAGAGACCCAGTACTTC. Translation: CAWSLGQHQETQYF.

In its sample, this clone was seen once. Relative to the germline gene, one junction end is altered; a read error may explain this. This chain uses TRBV11-2 with TRBJ1-5, with TRBD1 matching 12 bases. The CDR3 sequence is 16 residues long. Germline-derived CDR1 and CDR2 are SGHAT and FQNNGV. The CDR3 nucleotides are TGTGCCAGCAGCCGAACCGGGACAGGGGGCAACCAGCCCCAGCATTTT. Amino acids: CASSRTGTGGNQPQHF.

The chain joins TRBV5-4 to TRBJ1-4; D might be TRBD1 (6 bases). Trimming shortened V by 5 bases and J by 5 bases, and 13 bases separated the two germline ends. The CDR3 length is 14 residues. Germline V gene data show CDR1 as SGHNT and CDR2 as YYREEE (reference sequence). The CDR3 nucleotides are TGTGCCAGCAGTTTCGACAGGAGGAATGAAAAACTGTTTTTT. Protein product: CASSFDRRNEKLFF.

This rearrangement joins TRBV7-3 to TRBJ1-2; D is perhaps TRBD1 (5 bases). V was cut by 5 bases and J by 4 bases, with 8 bases left in between. The germline CDR1 and CDR2 sequences are SGHTA and FQGTGA. This CDR3 is 12 amino acids long. The CDR3 bases are TGTGCCAGCAGCCCCGACAGCTATGGCTACACCTTC. Its translation is CASSPDSYGYTF.

This clone was detected once. V and J are TRBV30 and TRBJ1-5; the D is unclear. CDR3 size: 15 residues. Trimming stripped 1 base from V and 0 bases from J, with 10 bases between. Germline assignment: CDR1 GTSNPN and CDR2 SVGIG (reference sequence). The chain's CDR3 is CAWSGEWYSNQPQHF. CDR3 coding DNA: TGTGCCTGGAGTGGAGAGTGGTATAGCAATCAGCCCCAGCATTTT.

This clone was observed once. A junction end diverges from the germline sequence, so it may reflect a read error. The chain couples TRBV11-3 to TRBJ2-7; 7 bases fit TRBD1. Per germline, CDR1 SGHNT and CDR2 YENEEA. This CDR3 region has 13 residues. This CDR3 reads CASSVEGADEQYF. DNA for the CDR3: TGTGCCAGCAGCGTAGAGGGGGCGGACGAGCAGTACTTC.

This chain uses TRBV19 with TRBJ1-5; TRBD1 aligns across 8 bases. CDR3 length: 17 amino acids. Germline V CDR1 and CDR2: LNHDA, SQIVND (reference sequence). The V and J ends lost 2 bases and 1 base, in that order; junction bases with no gene match: 7. This CDR3 reads CASSIKGGTGSNQPQHF. The CDR3 DNA reads TGTGCCAGTAGTATAAAAGGGGGGACAGGAAGCAATCAGCCCCAGCATTTT.

The chain recombines TRBV30 with TRBJ1-2; maybe TRBD1 (6 bases). The CDR3 spans 13 residues. Per germline, CDR1 GTSNPN and CDR2 SVGIG (reference sequence). Trimming stripped 3 bases from V and 8 bases from J, with 16 bases between. CDR3 nucleotides: TGTGCCTGGAGCCCTAAAGGACAGCTCGGCTACACCTTC. Protein product: CAWSPKGQLGYTF. Full variable domain (rest looked up from reference TRBV30 and TRBJ1-2): SQTIHQWPATLVQPVGSPLSLECTVEGTSNPNLYWYRQAAGRGLQLLFYSVGIGQISSEVPQNLSASRPQDRQFILSSKKLLLSDSGFYLCAWSPKGQLGYTFGSGTRLTVV.

CDR3 amino acids: CASSLWAGGGYEQYF. The CDR3 DNA is TGTGCCAGCAGTTTATGGGCAGGGGGCGGGTACGAGCAGTACTTC. The J gene is TRBJ2-7, the V gene TRBV27; TRBD1 agrees at 8 bases. The CDR3 has 15 residues. With 1 base clipped from V and 4 bases from J, the junction kept 6 bases outside the gene matches. The germline CDR1 and CDR2 sequences are MNHEY and SMNVEV (reference sequence).

This clone was recorded a few times. The gene calls are TRBV5-4 and TRBJ2-7; 11 positions match TRBD2. Per germline, CDR1 SGHNT and CDR2 YYREEE (reference sequence). Unmatched junction bases numbered 5, after V lost 4 bases and J lost 2 bases. The CDR3 runs 15 residues. CDR3 sequence: CASSPDSGRAYEQYF. The CDR3 nucleotides are TGTGCCAGCAGCCCGGATAGCGGGAGGGCCTACGAGCAGTACTTC.

This chain's CDR3 is CASFAAEKDGYTF. For the CDR3, the DNA is TGTGCCAGTTTCGCTGCGGAGAAAGATGGCTACACCTTC. The chain links TRBV2 to TRBJ1-2; D remains ambiguous. Germline loops: CDR1 SNHLY, CDR2 FYNNEI. Trimming took off 9 bases at V and 6 bases at J, with 17 bases between the two ends. The CDR3 runs to 13 residues.

The chain combines TRBV6-1 with TRBJ2-3, with 8 nucleotides matching TRBD1. Germline V gene data show CDR1 as MNHNS and CDR2 as SASEGT. J gave up 9 bases and V 6 bases, and 5 bases lay outside the gene matches. The CDR3 has 12 residues. The CDR3 is CASSPDRGTQYF. CDR3 in DNA: TGTGCCAGCAGCCCTGACAGGGGAACGCAGTATTTT.

This clone was detected only once. The chain employs TRBV7-9 and TRBJ1-4; 11 bases are shared with TRBD1. CDR3 size: 15 residues. In germline, CDR1 is SEHNR, CDR2 FQNEAQ (reference sequence). V lost 5 bases to trimming and J lost 10 bases; unmatched junction nucleotides: 9. For the CDR3, the DNA is TGTGCCAGCAGCCTCGGACAGGGGGCCATGGGAAAACTGTTTTTT. Translating it yields CASSLGQGAMGKLFF.

This chain uses TRBV5-1 with TRBJ2-2, with 8 bases aligning to TRBD1. CDR1 is SGHRS, CDR2 YFSETQ, per germline. The CDR3 is 15 residues long. With 5 bases clipped from V and 6 bases from J, the junction kept 9 bases outside the gene matches. The DNA for the CDR3 is TGCGCCAGCAGGGCGGGGACAGGTCTTGCCGGGGAGCTGTTTTTT. Translating gives CASRAGTGLAGELFF.